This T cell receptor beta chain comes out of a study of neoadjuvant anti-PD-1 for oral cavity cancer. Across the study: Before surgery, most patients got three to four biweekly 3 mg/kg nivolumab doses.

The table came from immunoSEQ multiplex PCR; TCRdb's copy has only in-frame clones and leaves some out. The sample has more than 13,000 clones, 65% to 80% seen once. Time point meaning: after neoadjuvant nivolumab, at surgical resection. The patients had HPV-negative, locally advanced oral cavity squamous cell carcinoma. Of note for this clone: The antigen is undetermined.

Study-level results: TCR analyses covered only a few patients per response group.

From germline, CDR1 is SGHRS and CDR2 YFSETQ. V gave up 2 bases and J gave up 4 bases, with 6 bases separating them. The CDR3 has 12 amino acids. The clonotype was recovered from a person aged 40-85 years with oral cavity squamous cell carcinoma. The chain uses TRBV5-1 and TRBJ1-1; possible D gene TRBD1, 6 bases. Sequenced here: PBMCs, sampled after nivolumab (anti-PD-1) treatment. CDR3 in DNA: TGCGCCAGCAGCTTACAGGGCACTGAAGCTTTCTTT. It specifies CASSLQGTEAFF.